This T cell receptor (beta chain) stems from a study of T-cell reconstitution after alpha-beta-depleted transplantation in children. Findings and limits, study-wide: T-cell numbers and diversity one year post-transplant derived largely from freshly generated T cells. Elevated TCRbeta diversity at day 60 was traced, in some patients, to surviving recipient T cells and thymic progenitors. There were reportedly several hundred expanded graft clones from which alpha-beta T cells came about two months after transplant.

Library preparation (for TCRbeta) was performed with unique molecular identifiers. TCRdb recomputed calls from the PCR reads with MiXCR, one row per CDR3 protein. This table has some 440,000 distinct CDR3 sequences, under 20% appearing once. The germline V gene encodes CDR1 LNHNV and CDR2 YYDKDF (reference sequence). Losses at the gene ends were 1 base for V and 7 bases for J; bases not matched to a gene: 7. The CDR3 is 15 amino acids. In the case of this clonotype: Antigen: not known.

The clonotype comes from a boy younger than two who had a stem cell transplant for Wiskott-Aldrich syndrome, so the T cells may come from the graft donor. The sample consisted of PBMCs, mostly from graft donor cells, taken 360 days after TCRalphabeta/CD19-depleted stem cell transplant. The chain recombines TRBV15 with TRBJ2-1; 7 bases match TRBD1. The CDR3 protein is CATSRVKTGRNEQFF. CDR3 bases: TGTGCCACCAGCAGAGTGAAGACAGGGCGGAATGAGCAGTTCTTC.